This TCR beta chain was recorded in a study of blood T cell repertoires in COVID-19. This CDR3 spans 14 amino acids. V lost 4 bases to trimming and J lost 4 bases; unmatched junction nucleotides: 4. CDR1 and CDR2 from the germline V gene are MNHEY and SVGAGI. Clones were read by immunoSEQ multiplex PCR, and TCRdb kept only the in-frame ones, dropping some. The data show 200,000 or so clones, 75% to 90% seen once. The receptor was isolated from a human donor in a cohort sampled during active COVID-19. The source material was peripheral blood. The rearrangement uses TRBV6-5 and TRBJ1-1; 9 bases fit TRBD1. The CDR3 DNA follows: TGTGCCAGCAGTTTACAGGGGGCGCGCACTGAAGCTTTCTTT. It translates to CASSLQGARTEAFF.